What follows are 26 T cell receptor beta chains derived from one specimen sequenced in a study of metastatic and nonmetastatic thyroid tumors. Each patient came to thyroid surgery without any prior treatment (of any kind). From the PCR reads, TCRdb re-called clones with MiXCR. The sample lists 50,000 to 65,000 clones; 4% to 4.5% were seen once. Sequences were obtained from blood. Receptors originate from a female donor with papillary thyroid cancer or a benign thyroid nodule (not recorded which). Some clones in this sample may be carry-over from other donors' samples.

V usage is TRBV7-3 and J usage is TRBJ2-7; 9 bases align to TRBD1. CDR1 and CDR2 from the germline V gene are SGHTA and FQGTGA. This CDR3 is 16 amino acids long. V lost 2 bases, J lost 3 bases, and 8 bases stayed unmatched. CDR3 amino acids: CASSLGIPGQGYEQYF. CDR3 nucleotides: TGTGCCAGCAGCTTAGGTATTCCGGGACAGGGCTACGAGCAGTACTTC.

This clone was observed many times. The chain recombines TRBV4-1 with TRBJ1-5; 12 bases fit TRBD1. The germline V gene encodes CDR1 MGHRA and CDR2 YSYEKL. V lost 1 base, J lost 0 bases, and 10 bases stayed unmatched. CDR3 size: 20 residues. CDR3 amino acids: CASSQGTGTGGVFSNQPQHF. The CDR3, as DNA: TGCGCCAGCAGCCAAGGAACCGGGACAGGGGGCGTCTTTAGCAATCAGCCCCAGCATTTT.

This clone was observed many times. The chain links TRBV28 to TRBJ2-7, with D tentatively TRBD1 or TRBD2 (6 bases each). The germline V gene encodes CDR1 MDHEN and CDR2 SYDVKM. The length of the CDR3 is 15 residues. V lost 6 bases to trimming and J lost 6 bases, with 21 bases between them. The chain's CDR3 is CASSEAGQSSLEQYF. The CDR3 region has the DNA TGTGCCAGCAGCGAGGCGGGACAATCGTCTCTCGAGCAGTACTTC.

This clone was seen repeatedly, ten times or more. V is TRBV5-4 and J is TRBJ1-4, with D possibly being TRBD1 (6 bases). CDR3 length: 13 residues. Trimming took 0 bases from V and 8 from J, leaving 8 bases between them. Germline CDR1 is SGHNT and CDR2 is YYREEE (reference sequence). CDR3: CASSLDRAEKLFF. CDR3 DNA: TGTGCCAGCAGCTTGGACAGGGCCGAAAAACTGTTTTTT.

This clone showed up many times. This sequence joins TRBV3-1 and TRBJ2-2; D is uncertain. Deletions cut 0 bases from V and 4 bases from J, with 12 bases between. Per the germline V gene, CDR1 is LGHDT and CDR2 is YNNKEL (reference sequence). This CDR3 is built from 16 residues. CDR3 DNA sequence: TGTGCCAGCAGCCAAGAACTGGCGGCCTTCACCGGGGAGCTGTTTTTT. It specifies CASSQELAAFTGELFF.

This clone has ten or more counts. CDR3 sequence reads: CASSRNSGESYEQYF. The CDR3 coding sequence is TGTGCCAGCAGCCGTAACTCCGGGGAGTCCTACGAGCAGTACTTC. The gene calls are TRBV11-2 and TRBJ2-7, with D maybe TRBD2 (5 bases). CDR1 is SGHAT, CDR2 FQNNGV, per germline. Trimming cost V 5 bases and J 1 base, with 15 bases left between them. This CDR3 has 15 amino acids.

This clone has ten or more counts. The CDR3 sequence: CASGDWPRAFF. The DNA of the CDR3 is TGTGCCAGCGGAGACTGGCCCCGCGCTTTCTTT. The J gene is TRBJ1-1, the V gene TRBV3-1, with unresolved D. V was trimmed by 8 bases and J by 11 bases, leaving 15 bases between them. The germline V gene has CDR1 LGHDT and CDR2 YNNKEL (reference sequence). CDR3 length: 11 amino acids.

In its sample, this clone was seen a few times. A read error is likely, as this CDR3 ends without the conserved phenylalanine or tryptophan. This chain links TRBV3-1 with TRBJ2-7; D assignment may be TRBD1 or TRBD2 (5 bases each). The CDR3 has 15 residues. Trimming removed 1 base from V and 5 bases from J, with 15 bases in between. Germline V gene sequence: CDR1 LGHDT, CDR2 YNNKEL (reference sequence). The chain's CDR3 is CASSQARDLLDEQYS. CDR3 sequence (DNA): TGTGCCAGCAGCCAAGCAAGGGACCTGTTGGACGAGCAGTACTCC.

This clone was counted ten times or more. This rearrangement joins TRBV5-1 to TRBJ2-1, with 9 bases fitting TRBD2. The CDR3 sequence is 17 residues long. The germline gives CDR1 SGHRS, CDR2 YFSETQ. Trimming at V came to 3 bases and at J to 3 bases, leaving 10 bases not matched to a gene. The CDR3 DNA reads TGCGCCAGCAGCTATTCCAGCGGGAGGTTCGGCTACAATGAGCAGTTCTTC. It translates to CASSYSSGRFGYNEQFF.

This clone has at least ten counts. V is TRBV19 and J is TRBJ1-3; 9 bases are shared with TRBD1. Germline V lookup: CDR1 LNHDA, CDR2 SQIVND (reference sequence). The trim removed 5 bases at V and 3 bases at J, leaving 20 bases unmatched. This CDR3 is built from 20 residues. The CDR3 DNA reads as TGTGCCAGTAGTTCCCCCCCCGGGGGACAGGGAATAACGAATGGAAACACCATATATTTT. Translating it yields CASSSPPGGQGITNGNTIYF.

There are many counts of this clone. The CDR3 DNA is TGCAGTGCTCCCCCCCAGGGGTATAGCGACGAGCAGTACTTC. It codes for CSAPPQGYSDEQYF. V usage is TRBV20-1 and J usage is TRBJ2-7; D perhaps matches TRBD1 (6 bases). From germline, CDR1 is DFQATT and CDR2 SNEGSKA (reference sequence). The CDR3 sequence is 14 residues long. V lost 5 bases and J lost 5, with 19 bases in between.

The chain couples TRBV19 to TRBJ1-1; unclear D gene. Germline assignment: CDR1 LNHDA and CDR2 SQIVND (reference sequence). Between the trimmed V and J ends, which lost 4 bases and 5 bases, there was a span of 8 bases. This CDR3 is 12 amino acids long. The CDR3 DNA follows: TGTGCCAGTAGTACTGACTGGACTGAAGCTTTCTTT. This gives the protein CASSTDWTEAFF.

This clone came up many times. The CDR3 protein is CSASASQRLAGGWNEQFF. CDR3 in DNA: TGCAGTGCTAGCGCATCCCAAAGACTAGCGGGAGGGTGGAATGAGCAGTTCTTC. The gene calls are TRBV20-1 and TRBJ2-1, with TRBD2 matching 14 bases. Germline V gene lookup returns CDR1 DFQATT and CDR2 SNEGSKA (reference sequence). The CDR3 has 18 amino acids. With 3 bases clipped from V and 7 bases from J, the junction kept 14 bases outside the gene matches.

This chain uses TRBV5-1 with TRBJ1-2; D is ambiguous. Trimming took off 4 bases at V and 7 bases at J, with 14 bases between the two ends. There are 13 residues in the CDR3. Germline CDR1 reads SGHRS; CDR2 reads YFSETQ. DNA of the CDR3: TGCGCCAGCAGCGTCGAGGGTTCTCGTGGCTACACCTTC. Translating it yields CASSVEGSRGYTF.

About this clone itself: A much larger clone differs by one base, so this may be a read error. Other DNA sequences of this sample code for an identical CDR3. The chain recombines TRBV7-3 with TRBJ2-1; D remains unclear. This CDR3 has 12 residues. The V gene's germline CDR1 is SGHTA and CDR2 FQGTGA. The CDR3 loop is CASSLLNGEQFF. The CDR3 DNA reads TGTGCCAGTAGCTTATTGAATGGTGAGCAGTTCTTC.

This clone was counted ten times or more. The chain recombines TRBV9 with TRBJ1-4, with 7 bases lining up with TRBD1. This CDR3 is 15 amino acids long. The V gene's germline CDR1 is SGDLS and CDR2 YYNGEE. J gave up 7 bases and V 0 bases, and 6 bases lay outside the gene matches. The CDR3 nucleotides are TGTGCCAGCAGCGTAGGGCAGGGGGGAGGTGAAAAACTGTTTTTT. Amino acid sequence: CASSVGQGGGEKLFF.

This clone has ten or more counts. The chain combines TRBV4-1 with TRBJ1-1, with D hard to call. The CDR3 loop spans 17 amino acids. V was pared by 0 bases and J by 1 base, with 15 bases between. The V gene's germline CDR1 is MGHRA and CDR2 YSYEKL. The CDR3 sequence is CASSQDAGSSKNTEAFF. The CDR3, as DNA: TGCGCCAGCAGCCAAGACGCGGGGAGCAGTAAGAACACTGAAGCTTTCTTT.

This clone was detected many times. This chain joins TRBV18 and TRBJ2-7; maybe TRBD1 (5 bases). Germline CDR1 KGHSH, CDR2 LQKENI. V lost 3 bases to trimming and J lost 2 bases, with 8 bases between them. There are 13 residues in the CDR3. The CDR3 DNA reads TGTGCCAGCTCACCGACAGACACCTACGAGCAGTACTTC. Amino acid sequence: CASSPTDTYEQYF. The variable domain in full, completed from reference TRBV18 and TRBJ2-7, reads NAGVMQNPRHLVRRRGQEARLRCSPMKGHSHVYWYRQLPEEGLKFMVYLQKENIIDESGMPKERFSAEFPKEGPSILRIQQVVRGDSAAYFCASSPTDTYEQYFGPGTRLTVT.

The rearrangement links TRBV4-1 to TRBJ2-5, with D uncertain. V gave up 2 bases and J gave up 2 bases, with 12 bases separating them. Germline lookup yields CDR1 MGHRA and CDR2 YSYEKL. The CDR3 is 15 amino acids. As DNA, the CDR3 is TGCGCCAGCAGCCAACCACTGGCGGTACAAGAGACCCAGTACTTC. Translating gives CASSQPLAVQETQYF.

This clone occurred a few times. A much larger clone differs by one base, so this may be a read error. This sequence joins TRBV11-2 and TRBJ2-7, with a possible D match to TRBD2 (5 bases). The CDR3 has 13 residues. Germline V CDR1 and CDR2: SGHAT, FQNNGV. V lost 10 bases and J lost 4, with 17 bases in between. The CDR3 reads CATSALAGYEQYF. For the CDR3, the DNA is TGTGCCACTAGTGCTCTAGCTGGGTACGAGCAGTACTTC.

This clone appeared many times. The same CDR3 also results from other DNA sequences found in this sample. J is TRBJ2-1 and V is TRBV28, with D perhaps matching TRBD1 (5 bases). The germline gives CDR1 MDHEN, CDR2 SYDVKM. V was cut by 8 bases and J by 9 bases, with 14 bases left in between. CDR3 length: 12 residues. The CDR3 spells CASGAYNGEQFF. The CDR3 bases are TGTGCCAGCGGGGCGTATAATGGTGAGCAGTTCTTC.

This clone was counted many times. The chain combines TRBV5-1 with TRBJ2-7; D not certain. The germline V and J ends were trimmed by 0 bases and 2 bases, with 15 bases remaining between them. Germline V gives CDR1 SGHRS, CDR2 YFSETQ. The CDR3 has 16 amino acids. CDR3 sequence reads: CASSLVWLGLTYEQYF. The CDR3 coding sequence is TGCGCCAGCAGCTTGGTATGGTTGGGCCTAACCTACGAGCAGTACTTC. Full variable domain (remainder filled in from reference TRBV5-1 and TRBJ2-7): KAGVTQTPRYLIKTRGQQVTLSCSPISGHRSVSWYQQTPGQGLQFLFEYFSETQRNKGNFPGRFSGRQFSNSRSEMNVSTLELGDSALYLCASSLVWLGLTYEQYFGPGTRLTVT.

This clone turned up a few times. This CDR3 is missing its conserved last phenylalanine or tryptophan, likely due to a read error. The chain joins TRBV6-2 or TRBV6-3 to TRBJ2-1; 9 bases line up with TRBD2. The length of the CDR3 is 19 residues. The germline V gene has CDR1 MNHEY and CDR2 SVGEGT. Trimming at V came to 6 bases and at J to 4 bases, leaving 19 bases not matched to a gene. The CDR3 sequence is CASSAYRVGREGRYNEQFL. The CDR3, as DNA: TGTGCCAGCAGCGCATACAGGGTCGGGCGGGAGGGACGTTACAATGAGCAGTTCCTC.

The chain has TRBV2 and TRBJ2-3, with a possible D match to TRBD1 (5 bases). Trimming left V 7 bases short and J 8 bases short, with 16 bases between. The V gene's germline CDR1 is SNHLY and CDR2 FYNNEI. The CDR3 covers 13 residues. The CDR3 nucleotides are TGTGCCAGCATGGCAGGTATGCAGGGTACGCAGTATTTT. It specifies CASMAGMQGTQYF.

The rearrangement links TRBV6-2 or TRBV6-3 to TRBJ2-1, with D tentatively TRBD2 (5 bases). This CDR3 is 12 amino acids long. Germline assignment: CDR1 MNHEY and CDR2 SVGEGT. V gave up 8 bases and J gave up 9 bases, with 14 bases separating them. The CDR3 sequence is CASRLADGEQFF. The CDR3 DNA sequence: TGTGCCAGCCGCCTAGCAGATGGTGAGCAGTTCTTC.

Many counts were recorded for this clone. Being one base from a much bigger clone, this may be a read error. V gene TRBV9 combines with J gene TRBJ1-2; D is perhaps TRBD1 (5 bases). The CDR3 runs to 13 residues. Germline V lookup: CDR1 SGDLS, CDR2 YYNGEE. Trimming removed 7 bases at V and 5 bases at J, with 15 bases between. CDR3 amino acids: CASSGAGRYGYTF. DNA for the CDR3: TGTGCCAGCTCCGGGGCAGGGAGGTATGGCTACACCTTC.